The clone carrying this T cell receptor beta chain was recorded only once. Its antigen is unknown. The PCR ran on 60 Vbeta and 13 Jbeta primers. Libraries were prepared by immunoSEQ multiplex PCR; TCRdb keeps only in-frame clonotypes and omits some of them. The data hold 150,000 to 180,000 clones, with less than 80% observed a single time. This sample was taken from a study of cytomegalovirus exposure and HLA in healthy donors. Overall study findings and caveats: Some V segments, TRBV6-2 and TRBV6-3 among them, were indistinguishable and were therefore excluded. Analyses of presence and absence presupposed an approximately uniform sequencing depth across donors. While the bulk of TCR sequences proved rare, some public TCRs turned up in many donors. Most CMV-associated TCR beta chains appeared HLA-restricted in a later analysis.

V lost 5 bases to trimming and J lost 3 bases, with 14 bases between them. The germline gives CDR1 LNHDA, CDR2 SQIVND (reference sequence). This CDR3 spans 14 amino acids. Sequencing was done on a sample of PBMCs. The J gene is TRBJ2-7, the V gene TRBV19, with TRBD1 as a possible D gene (6 bases). The source of this sequence is a man younger than 40 in good health and CMV-seronegative. The DNA for the CDR3 is TGTGCCAGTAGTCCTTATACAGGGAACTACGAGCAGTACTTC. It is translated as CASSPYTGNYEQYF.